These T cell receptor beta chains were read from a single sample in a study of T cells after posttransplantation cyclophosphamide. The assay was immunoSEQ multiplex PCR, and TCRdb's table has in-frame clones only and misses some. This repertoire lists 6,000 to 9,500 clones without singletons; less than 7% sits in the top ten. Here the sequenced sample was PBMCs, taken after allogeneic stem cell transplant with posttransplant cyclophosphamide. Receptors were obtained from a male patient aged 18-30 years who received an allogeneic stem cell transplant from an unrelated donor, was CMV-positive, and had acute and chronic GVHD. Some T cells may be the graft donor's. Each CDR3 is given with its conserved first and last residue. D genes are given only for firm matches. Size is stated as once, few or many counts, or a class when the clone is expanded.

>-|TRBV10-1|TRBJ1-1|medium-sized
CARGGLMNTEAFF
TGCGCCAGGGGGGGGCTAATGAACACTGAAGCTTTCTTT
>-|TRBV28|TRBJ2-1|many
CASSQGAGDDYNEQFF
TGTGCCAGCAGTCAAGGGGCAGGGGATGACTACAATGAGCAGTTCTTC
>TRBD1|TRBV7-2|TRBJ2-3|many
CASDRFPRGPVDTQYF
TGTGCCAGCGACCGATTTCCGAGGGGGCCCGTAGATACGCAGTATTTT
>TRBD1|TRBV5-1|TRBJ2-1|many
CASSRNRDRGGEQFF
TGCGCCAGCAGCCGAAACCGGGACAGGGGAGGTGAGCAGTTCTTC
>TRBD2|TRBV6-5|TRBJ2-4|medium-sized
CASSYSRREGNIQYF
TGTGCCAGCAGTTACTCGAGGAGGGAGGGAAACATTCAGTACTTC
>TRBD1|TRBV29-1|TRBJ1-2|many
CSARRQGVDYGYTF
TGCAGCGCCCGACGGCAGGGGGTTGACTATGGCTACACCTTC
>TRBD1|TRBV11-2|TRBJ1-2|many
CASSLAPGGSYGYTF
TGTGCCAGCAGCTTAGCTCCAGGGGGCTCCTATGGCTACACCTTC
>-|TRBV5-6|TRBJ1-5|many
CASSTGVLGNQPQHF
TGTGCCAGCAGCACGGGGGTTCTGGGCAATCAGCCCCAGCATTTT
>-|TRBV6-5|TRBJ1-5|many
CASSPGGNSNQPQHF
TGTGCCAGCAGTCCCGGGGGGAATAGCAATCAGCCCCAGCATTTT
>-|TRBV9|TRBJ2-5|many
CASSPRETQYF
TGTGCCAGCAGCCCCCGGGAGACCCAGTACTTC
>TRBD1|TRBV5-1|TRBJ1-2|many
CASSSDRGQGGYTF
TGCGCCAGCAGCTCGGACAGGGGGCAGGGAGGCTACACCTTC
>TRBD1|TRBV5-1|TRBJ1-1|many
CASSSPGGRVTEAFF
TGCGCCAGCAGCTCCCCAGGGGGCCGGGTCACTGAAGCTTTCTTT
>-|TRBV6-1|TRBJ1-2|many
CASRGDTANYGYTF
TGTGCCAGCAGGGGGGACACCGCTAACTATGGCTACACCTTC
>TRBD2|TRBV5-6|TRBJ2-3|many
CAATSGGTDTQYF
TGTGCCGCGACTAGCGGGGGCACAGATACGCAGTATTTT
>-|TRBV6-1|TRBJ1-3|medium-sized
CASSEVMFLASSGNTIYF
TGTGCCAGCAGTGAGGTCATGTTTCTCGCCAGCTCTGGAAACACCATATATTTT
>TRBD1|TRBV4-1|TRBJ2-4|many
CASSLIRDSLMGQYF
TGCGCCAGCAGCCTTATCCGGGACAGCCTAATGGGTCAGTACTTC
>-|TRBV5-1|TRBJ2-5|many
CASSYKETQYF
TGCGCCAGCAGCTACAAGGAGACCCAGTACTTC
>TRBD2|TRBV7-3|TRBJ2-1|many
CASSLAGAGYNEQFF
TGTGCCAGCAGCCTAGCGGGGGCAGGATACAATGAGCAGTTCTTC
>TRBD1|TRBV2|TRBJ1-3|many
CASRGQGVISGNTIYF
TGTGCCAGCAGGGGACAGGGGGTAATCTCTGGAAACACCATATATTTT
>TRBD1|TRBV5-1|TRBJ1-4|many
CASSLGQGETEKLFF
TGCGCCAGCAGCTTGGGACAGGGCGAGACTGAAAAACTGTTTTTT
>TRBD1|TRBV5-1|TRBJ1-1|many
CASRLRTGGVTEAFF
TGCGCCAGCAGGTTACGGACAGGGGGAGTCACTGAAGCTTTCTTT
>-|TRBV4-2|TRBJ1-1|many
CASSLQHRVAEAFF
TGTGCCAGCAGCCTGCAACACAGGGTCGCTGAAGCTTTCTTT
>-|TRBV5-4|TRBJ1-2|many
CASSLGGERYGYTF
TGTGCCAGCAGCTTAGGGGGTGAGAGGTATGGCTACACCTTC
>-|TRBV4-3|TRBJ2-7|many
CASSQEATGYEQYF
TGCGCCAGCAGCCAAGAAGCTACAGGCTACGAGCAGTACTTC
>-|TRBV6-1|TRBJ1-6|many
CASSERTRSYNSPLHF
TGTGCCAGCAGTGAGAGGACAAGGTCCTATAATTCACCCCTCCACTTT
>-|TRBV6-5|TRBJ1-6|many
CASSYFPTGGNSPLHF
TGTGCCAGCAGTTACTTCCCAACCGGGGGGAATTCACCCCTCCACTTT
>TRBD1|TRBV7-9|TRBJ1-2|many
CASSFAEGAYGYTF
TGTGCCAGCAGCTTTGCTGAGGGGGCGTATGGCTACACCTTC
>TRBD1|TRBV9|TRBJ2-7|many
CASSVEGTGDGEQYF
TGTGCCAGCAGCGTAGAAGGGACAGGGGATGGGGAGCAGTACTTC
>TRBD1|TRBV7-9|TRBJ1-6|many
CASSLEQGAGSPLHF
TGTGCCAGCAGCTTAGAACAGGGGGCAGGATCACCCCTCCACTTT
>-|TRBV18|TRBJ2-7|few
CASSPGLGHEQYF
TGTGCCAGCTCACCGGGACTCGGACACGAGCAGTACTTC
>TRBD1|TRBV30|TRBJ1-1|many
CAWSAAETGVVEAFF
TGTGCCTGGAGTGCCGCTGAGACAGGGGTCGTTGAAGCTTTCTTT
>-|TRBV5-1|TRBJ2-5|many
CASSSVPTGETQYF
TGCGCCAGCAGCTCGGTTCCCACCGGGGAGACCCAGTACTTC
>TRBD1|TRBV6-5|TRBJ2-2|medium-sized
CASSFQGAGNTGELFF
TGTGCCAGCAGTTTCCAGGGGGCCGGTAACACCGGGGAGCTGTTTTTT
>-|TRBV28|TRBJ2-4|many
CASSQGIDDYF
TGTGCCAGCAGCCAGGGGATTGATGACTACTTC
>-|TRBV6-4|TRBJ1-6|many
CASGELYGNSPLHF
TGTGCCAGCGGAGAGTTATATGGGAATTCACCCCTCCACTTT
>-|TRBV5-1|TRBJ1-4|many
CASSPWTDSTNEKLFF
TGCGCCAGCAGCCCCTGGACAGATTCAACTAATGAAAAACTGTTTTTT
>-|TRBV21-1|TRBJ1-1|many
CASSKGQWVTEAFF
TGTGCCAGCAGCAAGGGACAGTGGGTAACTGAAGCTTTCTTT